The rows below give T cell receptor beta chains drawn from one sample of a study of blood T cell repertoires in COVID-19. Data came from immunoSEQ multiplex PCR; TCRdb stores just in-frame clones and leaves some out. The table includes 90,000 to 100,000 clones, 81% detected once. Sequenced input: peripheral blood. The receptors derive from a woman older than 75 with acute or convalescent COVID-19. Each CDR3 is given with its conserved first and last residue. Each record gives: V gene, J gene, CDR3 protein.

V: TRBV6-6
J: TRBJ1-1
CDR3: CASSHGQNTEAFF

V: TRBV7-7
J: TRBJ2-5
CDR3: CASKNSSGRFKTQYF

V: TRBV2
J: TRBJ1-6
CDR3: CASSQGQSSYNSPLHF

V: TRBV18
J: TRBJ1-2
CDR3: CASSPPPGQGRFGYTF

V: TRBV5-1
J: TRBJ1-3
CDR3: CASRGDGYSGNTIYF

V: TRBV9
J: TRBJ2-5
CDR3: CASSVGTGYQETQYF

V: TRBV28
J: TRBJ2-4
CDR3: CASRKADSSKNIQYF

V: TRBV3-1/TRBV3-2
J: TRBJ2-5
CDR3: CASTPRGQETQYF

V: TRBV19
J: TRBJ1-5
CDR3: CASSIGAPHQPQHF

V: TRBV5-4
J: TRBJ2-1
CDR3: CASSFSAGGRNEQFF

V: TRBV9
J: TRBJ1-6
CDR3: CASSAYWTGEYSPLHF

V: TRBV19
J: TRBJ1-6
CDR3: CASRPGAQVNSPLHF

V: TRBV7-9
J: TRBJ2-3
CDR3: CASSSADTQYF

V: TRBV6-1
J: TRBJ1-1
CDR3: CASSEVRRVTEAFF

V: TRBV29-1
J: TRBJ1-2
CDR3: CSAPTGDGGYTF

V: TRBV28
J: TRBJ1-5
CDR3: CASSAPSGQLYSNQPQHF

V: TRBV6-5
J: TRBJ1-2
CDR3: CASSPGTGANYGYTF

V: TRBV7-2
J: TRBJ1-2
CDR3: CASSPIRDTVGYTF

V: TRBV23-1
J: TRBJ2-3
CDR3: CASSQSVRDTQYF

V: TRBV2
J: TRBJ1-4
CDR3: CASSEFGSTGLHEKLFF

V: TRBV28
J: TRBJ1-1
CDR3: CASSAQGAEAFF

V: TRBV28
J: TRBJ2-2
CDR3: CASKPGTANTGELFF

V: TRBV6-6
J: TRBJ1-3
CDR3: CASSPTETGNTIYF

V: TRBV2
J: TRBJ1-2
CDR3: CASTSTGDYGYTF

V: TRBV18
J: TRBJ1-1
CDR3: CASSPGQLVEAFF

V: TRBV28
J: TRBJ1-1
CDR3: CASSSSAGQRNTEAFF

V: TRBV19
J: TRBJ1-1
CDR3: CASRSGGLNTEAFF

V: TRBV28
J: TRBJ1-2
CDR3: CASSAVLGQGASGYTF

V: TRBV24-1
J: TRBJ2-2
CDR3: CASQQGANTGELFF

V: TRBV29-1
J: TRBJ2-3
CDR3: CSVVVSDTQYF

V: TRBV9
J: TRBJ1-2
CDR3: CASSSGQGAYGYTF

V: TRBV19
J: TRBJ2-1
CDR3: CASSIWGYGDSDEQFF

V: TRBV7-9
J: TRBJ1-2
CDR3: CASSATEPNYGYTF

V: TRBV14
J: TRBJ1-1
CDR3: CASSQTLGQKSEAFF

V: TRBV3-1/TRBV3-2
J: TRBJ1-2
CDR3: CASSQGQGGTRYGYTF

V: TRBV30
J: TRBJ2-7
CDR3: CASDSDGYEQYF

V: TRBV28
J: TRBJ1-2
CDR3: CASSEQGAGGYTF

V: TRBV5-4
J: TRBJ2-5
CDR3: CASSERGPLQETQYF

V: TRBV19
J: TRBJ1-1
CDR3: CASSIPGNTEAFF

V: TRBV5-4
J: TRBJ1-3
CDR3: CASSFTTSSSGNTIYF

V: TRBV11-1
J: TRBJ2-4
CDR3: CASSLIGGAKNIQYF

V: TRBV5-4
J: TRBJ2-1
CDR3: CASSPSRSSPSNEQFF

V: TRBV7-3
J: TRBJ2-3
CDR3: CASSLFAGGSTDTQYF

V: TRBV7-9
J: TRBJ1-4
CDR3: CASSLGEGGNEKLFF

V: TRBV9
J: TRBJ2-5
CDR3: CASSPGTSGTETQYF

V: TRBV7-2
J: TRBJ1-2
CDR3: CASSLASGESGYTF

V: TRBV19
J: TRBJ1-2
CDR3: CASRDRGPGGYTF

V: TRBV19
J: TRBJ1-2
CDR3: CASSGQVGGYTF

V: TRBV3-1/TRBV3-2
J: TRBJ1-2
CDR3: CASSRTANYGYTF

V: TRBV7-9
J: TRBJ2-2
CDR3: CASSSDRVTGELFF

V: TRBV12-3/TRBV12-4
J: TRBJ2-1
CDR3: CASRGLAGTEQFF

V: TRBV7-2
J: TRBJ2-4
CDR3: CASSFLGGAKNIQYF

V: TRBV6-5
J: TRBJ1-2
CDR3: CASSYSFLGGYGYTF

V: TRBV28
J: TRBJ1-5
CDR3: CASTPGGTGSSNQPQHF

V: TRBV30
J: TRBJ2-1
CDR3: CAWMVQKVNEQFF

V: TRBV14
J: TRBJ1-1
CDR3: CASSLGQGTEAFF

V: TRBV7-8
J: TRBJ2-1
CDR3: CASSPRGAGGFLNEQFF